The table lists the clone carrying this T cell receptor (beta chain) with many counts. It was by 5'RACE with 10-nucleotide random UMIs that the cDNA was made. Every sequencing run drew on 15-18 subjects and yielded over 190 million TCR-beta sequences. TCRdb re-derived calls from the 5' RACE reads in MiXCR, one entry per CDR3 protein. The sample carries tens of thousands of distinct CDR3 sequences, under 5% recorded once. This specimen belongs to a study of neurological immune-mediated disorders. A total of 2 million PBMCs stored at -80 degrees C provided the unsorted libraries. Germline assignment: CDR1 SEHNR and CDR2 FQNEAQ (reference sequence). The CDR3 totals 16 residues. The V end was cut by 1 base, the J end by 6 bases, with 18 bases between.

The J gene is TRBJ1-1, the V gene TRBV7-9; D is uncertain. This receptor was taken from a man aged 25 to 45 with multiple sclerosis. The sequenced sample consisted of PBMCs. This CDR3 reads CASSLEGSGRSAEAFF. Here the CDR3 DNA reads TGTGCCAGCAGCTTAGAGGGAAGCGGTCGTAGCGCTGAAGCTTTCTTT. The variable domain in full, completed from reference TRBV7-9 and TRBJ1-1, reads DTGVSQNPRHKITKRGQNVTFRCDPISEHNRLYWYRQTLGQGPEFLTYFQNEAQLEKSRLLSDRFSAERPKGSFSTLEIQRTEQGDSAMYLCASSLEGSGRSAEAFFGQGTRLTVV.